This T cell receptor beta chain was recorded in a study of T cell responses to AZD1222 COVID-19 vaccine. On the study more broadly: Pooled together were second doses at about 4 or about 12 weeks.

Study outcomes and limitations: CD4 TCRs associated with vaccination spanned spike, dominating at 160-218 and 743-854. The donor cohort was predominantly white British with a female majority, and clonal diversity may have been underestimated. Regions left unmutated in variants are reportedly the target of nearly half of spike-specific TCRs.

Sequencing used immunoSEQ multiplex PCR; TCRdb keeps in-frame clones, though not all of them. The table shows 110,000 to 150,000 clones, with about 91% occurring only once. A remark on this clone: The antigen is undetermined.

This CDR3 has 15 amino acids. The germline CDR1 and CDR2 sequences are LGHNT and FRNRAP. Trimming left V 0 bases short and J 7 bases short, with 13 bases between. The chain combines TRBV12-5 with TRBJ2-1, with D unresolved. The TCR sequence derives from an adult in good health. The source material was peripheral blood, sampled on day 0 of AZD1222 vaccination. The CDR3 is CASGLVLPNQNEQFF. The CDR3 nucleotides are TGTGCTAGTGGTTTGGTACTACCAAATCAAAATGAGCAGTTCTTC.